The entry that follows covers one T cell receptor (beta chain) sequence. Clones were sequenced by immunoSEQ multiplex PCR, and TCRdb holds only the in-frame ones, with some missing. Of around 100,000 clones in the sample, around 79% are singletons; the top ten hold 20% to 25%. The data belong to a study of blood T cell repertoires in COVID-19. The CDR3 extends over 17 amino acids. Trimming pared 7 bases from V and 1 base from J, leaving 21 bases between. CDR1 SGHRS and CDR2 YFSETQ come from the germline V gene. The rearrangement joins TRBV5-1 to TRBJ1-3; D remains unclear. Sequences were obtained from peripheral blood. This clonotype was sampled from a man between 65 and 85 years old with active or convalescent COVID-19. CDR3 sequence: CASDWRQPERSGNTIYF. The CDR3 bases are TGCGCCAGCGATTGGAGGCAGCCAGAGAGATCTGGAAACACCATATATTTT.